The clone carrying this T cell receptor beta chain was detected ten times or more. As yet, its antigen is unknown. The time point is: newly diagnosed GD, antithyroid drugs for less than 3 months. With RNA extracted from PBMCs as input, the TCR library was made. Graves' disease diagnosis was established per American Thyroid Association guidelines. Losses at the gene ends were 2 bases for V and 8 bases for J; bases not matched to a gene: 11. The CDR3 consists of 15 residues. Per germline, CDR1 SEHNR and CDR2 FQNEAQ (reference sequence). Relying on iRepertoire HTBI primers and Arm-PCR of CDR3 regions, the team built TCR beta libraries. Each CDR3 protein is one row after TCRdb ran MiXCR on the multiplex PCR reads. The sample has 200,000 to 250,000 distinct CDR3 sequences, around 20% seen once. The data originate from a study of regulatory T cells in long-lasting Graves disease. Study-level findings and limits: Newly diagnosed patients had higher TCR diversity than persistent Graves' patients did. Persistent cases favored TRBV28, TRBJ1-2 and TRBJ2-5.

The material sequenced was peripheral blood mononuclear cells (PBMCs), taken at new diagnosis, from a patient treated with antithyroid drugs. This sequence was found in a female donor with Graves disease. The chain combines TRBV7-9 with TRBJ1-2; 7 positions agree with TRBD1. Here the CDR3 DNA reads TGTGCCAGCAGCTTAAATGACAGGGAGGCATTAGGCTACACCTTC. It specifies CASSLNDREALGYTF.